These T cell receptor beta chains were read from a single sample in a study of T-cell memory formation after mild COVID-19. MiXCR, applied by TCRdb to the 5' RACE reads, yields one record per CDR3 protein. Of hundreds of thousands of distinct CDR3 sequences listed, 15% to 20% are singletons. Sequenced input: PBMCs or a T cell subset sorted from them (not recorded which). These receptors all come from an adult woman who had mild COVID-19 (a few samples of this study predate the infection). Cell type and time point are not known. CDR3s leave out the opening cysteine and the closing phenylalanine or tryptophan. Fields, in order: V gene, CDR3 protein.

V gene: TRBV24-1
CDR3 protein: ATSDLGQGAREGNEQF

V gene: TRBV30
CDR3 protein: AWTYPLGSEQY

V gene: TRBV27
CDR3 protein: ASSWGLGYTYNSPLH

V gene: TRBV6-5
CDR3 protein: ASSYSEGQYYEQY

V gene: TRBV7-6
CDR3 protein: ASSLDIDRAAF

V gene: TRBV24-1
CDR3 protein: ATSDPRAGHLYNEQF

V gene: TRBV13
CDR3 protein: ASSLGQGYGGELF

V gene: TRBV5-1
CDR3 protein: ASSLAEGGRRNEQF

V gene: TRBV6-5
CDR3 protein: ASGETGDYGYT

V gene: TRBV19
CDR3 protein: ASRRLTGQATEAF

V gene: TRBV7-8
CDR3 protein: ASTGEWVRTNHDTQY

V gene: TRBV7-9
CDR3 protein: ASRWDQETQY

V gene: TRBV7-2
CDR3 protein: ASSLVGGGRTDTQY

V gene: TRBV15
CDR3 protein: ATSRDRRQSSGANVLT

V gene: TRBV5-6
CDR3 protein: ASSLGLAFYEQY

V gene: TRBV20-1
CDR3 protein: SARVEGQINSNQPQH

V gene: TRBV7-2
CDR3 protein: ASSLARLAVITDTQY

V gene: TRBV7-8
CDR3 protein: ASSLGSLAAGYEQF

V gene: TRBV7-3
CDR3 protein: ASSLNGAGVQETQY

V gene: TRBV6-6
CDR3 protein: ASSYKGQSYEQY

V gene: TRBV20-1
CDR3 protein: SARDGRREGLGETQY

V gene: TRBV5-1
CDR3 protein: ASRAGGPIDTQY

V gene: TRBV5-6
CDR3 protein: ASSWPTGNTEAF

V gene: TRBV6-6
CDR3 protein: ASSYGSEIGETQY

V gene: TRBV7-8
CDR3 protein: ASSSSRTGFEQY

V gene: TRBV6-5
CDR3 protein: ASRKGQAFLSGANVLT

V gene: TRBV7-2
CDR3 protein: ASSLAVWGAGTGELF

V gene: TRBV20-1
CDR3 protein: SARRGRETGGYT

V gene: TRBV18
CDR3 protein: ASSPTGGETDTQY

V gene: TRBV6-2/TRBV6-3
CDR3 protein: ASSTRFPYEQY

V gene: TRBV12-3/TRBV12-4
CDR3 protein: ASSFRDQSSYEQY

V gene: TRBV5-6
CDR3 protein: ASSRDIQETQY

V gene: TRBV28
CDR3 protein: ASSLPRGGGYT

V gene: TRBV7-2
CDR3 protein: ASSPGGWTLYNEQF

V gene: TRBV6-2/TRBV6-3
CDR3 protein: ASSFHSGKEVGEQF

V gene: TRBV4-3
CDR3 protein: ASSRSRELAKNIQY

V gene: TRBV6-2/TRBV6-3
CDR3 protein: ASSSLKMREGVSAYEQY

V gene: TRBV6-5
CDR3 protein: ASRGGEHLNTEAF

V gene: TRBV27
CDR3 protein: ASRPRGQGLSTEAF

V gene: TRBV7-3
CDR3 protein: ASSFQGAGELF

V gene: TRBV7-9
CDR3 protein: ASSPPGRSSYEQY

V gene: TRBV30
CDR3 protein: AWSVLLAGSDEQY

V gene: TRBV20-1
CDR3 protein: SALPGTSGGTQY

V gene: TRBV7-9
CDR3 protein: ASSLRTGTNTEAF

V gene: TRBV7-2
CDR3 protein: ASSLDVYATNEKLF

V gene: TRBV15
CDR3 protein: ATSRVGRDEQY

V gene: TRBV4-1
CDR3 protein: ATDRTSRGDEQF

V gene: TRBV29-1
CDR3 protein: SVQGGSGSGEQY

V gene: TRBV5-5
CDR3 protein: ASSLVSSSTDTQY

V gene: TRBV7-2
CDR3 protein: ASSLALGGYT

V gene: TRBV7-8
CDR3 protein: ASSLGQGGQY

V gene: TRBV9
CDR3 protein: ASSVGSLGGGYYNEQF

V gene: TRBV6-1
CDR3 protein: ASILDSNQPQH

V gene: TRBV30
CDR3 protein: AWSGSSTSGGQYNEQF

V gene: TRBV12-3/TRBV12-4
CDR3 protein: ASSLRVGNTGELF

V gene: TRBV9
CDR3 protein: ASSATGARPLQGELF

V gene: TRBV4-3
CDR3 protein: ASSQDPAGANTGELF

V gene: TRBV4-3
CDR3 protein: ASRGAGGRDEQF

V gene: TRBV12-3/TRBV12-4
CDR3 protein: ASRDAWAGGDEQF